The clone carrying this T cell receptor beta chain was seen repeatedly, ten times or more. Its matching antigen is unknown. There are 13 residues in the CDR3. V lost 0 bases to trimming and J lost 4 bases; unmatched junction nucleotides: 2. Per germline, CDR1 DFQATT and CDR2 SNEGSKA (reference sequence). Using RNA template, CDR3s of TCR alpha and beta were amplified with iRepertoire arm-PCR. Tissue mRNA or PBMC total RNA, roughly 85-450 ng, went into one-step reverse transcription and amplification. TCRdb ran MiXCR on the multiplex PCR reads and lists one entry per CDR3 protein. The sample records approximately 90,000 distinct CDR3 sequences, around 23% being singletons. This record belongs to a study of glioma-infiltrating T cells. Whole-study findings and limits: Tissue and blood shared very few CDR3 sequences. Above-expected tissue-blood divergence occurred in all gliomas, most in low-grade ones.

The origin of this receptor is a human donor with low-grade glioma or glioblastoma, undergoing nonglioma brain surgery, or in good health (not recorded which). The sequenced sample was glioma tissue, nonneoplastic brain tissue, or PBMCs (not recorded which). The rearrangement uses TRBV20-1 and TRBJ2-5, with 7 positions matching TRBD2. This CDR3 reads CSAREAGRETQYF. Here the CDR3 DNA reads TGCAGTGCTAGAGAAGCGGGGAGAGAGACCCAGTACTTC.